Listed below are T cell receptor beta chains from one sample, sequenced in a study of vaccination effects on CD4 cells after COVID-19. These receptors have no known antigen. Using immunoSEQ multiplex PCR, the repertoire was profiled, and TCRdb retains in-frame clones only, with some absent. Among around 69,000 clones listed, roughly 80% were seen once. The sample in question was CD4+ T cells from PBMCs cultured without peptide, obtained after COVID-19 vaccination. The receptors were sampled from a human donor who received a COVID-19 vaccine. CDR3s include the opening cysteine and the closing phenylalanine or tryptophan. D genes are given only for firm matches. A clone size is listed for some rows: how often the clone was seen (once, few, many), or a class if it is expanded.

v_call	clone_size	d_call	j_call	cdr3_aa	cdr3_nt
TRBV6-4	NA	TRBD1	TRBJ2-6	CASSAMTGAGANVLTF	TGTGCCAGCAGTGCCATGACAGGGGCTGGGGCCAACGTCCTGACTTTC
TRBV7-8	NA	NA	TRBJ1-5	CASSGGRVLGQPQHF	TGTGCCAGCAGCGGGGGAAGGGTCTTAGGTCAGCCCCAGCATTTT
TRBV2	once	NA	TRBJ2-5	CASSVDGGQTQYF	TGTGCCAGCAGCGTGGACGGAGGGCAGACCCAGTACTTC
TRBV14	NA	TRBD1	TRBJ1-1	CASSQHRGMNTEAFF	TGTGCCAGCAGCCAGCACAGGGGGATGAACACTGAAGCTTTCTTT
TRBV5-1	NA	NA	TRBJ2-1	CASAIPETGSEQFF	TGCGCCAGCGCCATACCTGAGACAGGATCCGAGCAGTTCTTC
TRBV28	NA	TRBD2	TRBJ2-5	CASSPPTTGGKTQYF	TGTGCCAGCAGTCCACCGACTACGGGGGGAAAGACCCAGTACTTC
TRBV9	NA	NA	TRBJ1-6	CASSAPDSHGSNSPLHF	TGTGCCAGCAGCGCTCCTGACAGCCACGGATCTAATTCACCCCTCCACTTT
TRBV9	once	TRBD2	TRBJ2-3	CASSARRSGGDTQYF	TGTGCCAGCAGCGCCCGTAGGAGCGGGGGAGATACGCAGTATTTT
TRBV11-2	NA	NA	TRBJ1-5	CASSRVYGQPQHF	TGTGCCAGCAGCCGAGTCTATGGTCAGCCCCAGCATTTT
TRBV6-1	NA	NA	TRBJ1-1	CASSEARVVFF	TGTGCCAGCAGTGAAGCGAGGGTTGTTTTCTTT
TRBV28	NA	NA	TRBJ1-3	CASSPHIDSGNTIYF	TGTGCCAGCAGTCCCCACATAGACTCTGGAAACACCATATATTTT
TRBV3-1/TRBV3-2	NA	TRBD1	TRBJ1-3	CASSQTTGLAGNTIYF	TGTGCCAGCAGCCAAACGACAGGGCTTGCTGGAAACACCATATATTTT
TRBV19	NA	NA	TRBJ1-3	CASSIPGRNSGNTIYF	TGTGCCAGTAGTATTCCGGGACGGAACTCTGGAAACACCATATATTTT
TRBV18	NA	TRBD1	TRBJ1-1	CASSEQGRNTEAFF	TGTGCCAGCTCCGAACAGGGGAGGAACACTGAAGCTTTCTTT
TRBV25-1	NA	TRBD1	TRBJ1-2	CASSAGGGSALF	TGTGCCAGCAGTGCAGGGGGGGGGTCCGCCCTCTTC
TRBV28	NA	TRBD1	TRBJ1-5	CASIVNRGRNQPQHF	TGTGCCAGCATTGTTAACAGGGGGCGGAATCAGCCCCAGCATTTT
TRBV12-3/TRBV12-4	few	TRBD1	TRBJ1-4	CASKTGYEKLFF	TGTGCCAGCAAGACAGGGTATGAAAAACTGTTTTTT
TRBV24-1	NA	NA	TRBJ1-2	CATSDSQTVNYGYTF	TGTGCCACCAGTGACTCCCAAACAGTTAACTATGGCTACACCTTC
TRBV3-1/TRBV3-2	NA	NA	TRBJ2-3	CASSQEQITDTQYF	TGTGCCAGCAGCCAAGAGCAGATCACAGATACGCAGTATTTT
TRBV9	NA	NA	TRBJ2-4	CASSVESGGVIGNIQYF	TGTGCCAGCAGCGTAGAATCTGGGGGCGTGATTGGGAACATTCAGTACTTC
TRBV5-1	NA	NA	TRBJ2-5	CASSLSAIQETQYF	TGCGCCAGCAGCTTGTCCGCCATTCAAGAGACCCAGTACTTC
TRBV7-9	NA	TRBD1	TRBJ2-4	CASSLDRGRPESRKNIQYF	TGTGCCAGCAGCCTTGACAGGGGGCGTCCGGAAAGCCGAAAAAACATTCAGTACTTC
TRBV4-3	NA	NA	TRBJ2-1	CASSQDRSTVTREQFF	TGCGCCAGCAGCCAAGATAGGAGTACAGTAACCCGTGAGCAGTTCTTC
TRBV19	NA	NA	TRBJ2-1	CASSAQARIPTYEQFF	TGTGCCAGTAGTGCTCAAGCGAGAATACCTACATATGAGCAGTTCTTC
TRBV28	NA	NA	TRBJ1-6	CASRITGFGNSPLHF	TGTGCCAGCAGGATTACAGGGTTTGGTAATTCACCCCTCCACTTT
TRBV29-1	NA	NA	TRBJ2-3	CSVVGSSKSADTQYF	TGCAGCGTTGTCGGATCCTCAAAAAGCGCAGATACGCAGTATTTT
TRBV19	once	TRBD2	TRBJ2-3	CASNSGVEDTQYF	TGTGCCAGTAATAGCGGGGTGGAAGATACGCAGTATTTT
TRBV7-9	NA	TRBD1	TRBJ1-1	CASSKTGVTEAFF	TGTGCCAGCAGCAAGACAGGGGTCACTGAAGCTTTCTTT
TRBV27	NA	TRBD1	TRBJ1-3	CASAMPGQGSWSSGNTIYF	TGTGCCAGCGCCATGCCGGGACAGGGATCCTGGAGCTCTGGAAACACCATATATTTT
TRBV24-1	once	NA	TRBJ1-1	CATSDHRAGAFF	TGTGCCACCAGTGATCACAGGGCTGGAGCTTTCTTT
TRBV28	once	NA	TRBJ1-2	CASSFVYGYTF	TGTGCCAGCAGTTTTGTCTATGGCTACACCTTC
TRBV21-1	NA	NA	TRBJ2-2	CASSKRGHNTGELFF	TGTGCCAGCAGCAAAAGAGGACACAACACCGGGGAGCTGTTTTTT
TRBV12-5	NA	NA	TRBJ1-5	CASGEDSDNQPQHF	TGTGCTAGTGGTGAGGACAGCGATAATCAGCCCCAGCATTTT
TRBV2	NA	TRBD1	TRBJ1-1	CASSTTGVYNAMGPTNTEAFF	TGTGCCAGCAGTACTACAGGGGTATACAATGCGATGGGCCCAACGAACACTGAAGCTTTCTTT
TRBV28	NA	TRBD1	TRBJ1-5	CASSFDRGVRNQPQHF	TGTGCCAGCAGTTTCGACAGGGGTGTAAGAAATCAGCCCCAGCATTTT
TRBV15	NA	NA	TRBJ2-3	CATSRDRRSTDTQYF	TGTGCCACCAGCAGAGATCGAAGGTCCACAGATACGCAGTATTTT
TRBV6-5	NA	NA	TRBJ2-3	CASSYRGRGISDTQYF	TGTGCCAGCAGTTACAGGGGGAGAGGCATCTCAGATACGCAGTATTTT
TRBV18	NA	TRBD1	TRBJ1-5	CASSPQGANQPQHF	TGTGCCAGCTCACCACAGGGGGCCAATCAGCCCCAGCATTTT
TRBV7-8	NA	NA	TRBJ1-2	CASSLVPDGYGYTF	TGTGCCAGCAGCTTAGTCCCAGATGGGTATGGCTACACCTTC
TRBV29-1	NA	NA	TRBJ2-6	CSVEGDGTGANVLTF	TGCAGCGTTGAAGGAGACGGGACCGGGGCCAACGTCCTGACTTTC
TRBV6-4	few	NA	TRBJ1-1	CASIDRAGRAFF	TGTGCCAGCATAGATCGGGCAGGGAGAGCTTTCTTT
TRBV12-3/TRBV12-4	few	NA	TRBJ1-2	CASSPGRVGGYTF	TGTGCCAGCAGTCCCGGACGGGTGGGTGGCTACACCTTC
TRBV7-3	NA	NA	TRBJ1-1	CASSYASLHGANTEAFF	TGTGCCAGCAGCTACGCGAGCCTACACGGGGCGAACACTGAAGCTTTCTTT
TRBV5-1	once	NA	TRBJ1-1	CASSLDPGTEAFF	TGCGCCAGCAGCTTGGACCCGGGAACTGAAGCTTTCTTT
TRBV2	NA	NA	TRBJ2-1	CASRRDRNRVAYNEQFF	TGTGCCAGCAGACGCGACCGAAACAGGGTCGCCTACAATGAGCAGTTCTTC
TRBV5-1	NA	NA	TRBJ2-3	CASSLSGGGYSTDTQYF	TGCGCCAGCAGCTTGTCGGGCGGGGGCTATAGCACAGATACGCAGTATTTT
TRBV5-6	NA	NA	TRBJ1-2	CASSLGRGRGYGYTF	TGTGCCAGCAGCTTGGGCCGGGGGCGAGGCTATGGCTACACCTTC
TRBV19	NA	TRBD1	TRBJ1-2	CASSRQGSNYGYTF	TGTGCCAGTAGTCGACAGGGGTCTAACTATGGCTACACCTTC